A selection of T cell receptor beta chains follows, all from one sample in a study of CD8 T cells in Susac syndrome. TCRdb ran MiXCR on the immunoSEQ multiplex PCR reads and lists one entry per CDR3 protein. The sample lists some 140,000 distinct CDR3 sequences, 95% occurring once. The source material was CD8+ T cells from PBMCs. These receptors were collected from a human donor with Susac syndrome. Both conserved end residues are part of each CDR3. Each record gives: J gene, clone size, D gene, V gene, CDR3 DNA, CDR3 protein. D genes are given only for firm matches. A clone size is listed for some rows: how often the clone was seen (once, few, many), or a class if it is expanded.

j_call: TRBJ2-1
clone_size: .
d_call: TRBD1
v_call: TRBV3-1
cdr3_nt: TGTGCCAGCAGCCCAGGACAGGGGCAGTTGGATGAGCAGTTCTTC
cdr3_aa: CASSPGQGQLDEQFF

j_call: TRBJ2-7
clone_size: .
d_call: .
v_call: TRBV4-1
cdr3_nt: TGCGCCAGCAGCCAAGTTAACGTAGCGATATCAACCTACGAGCAGTACTTC
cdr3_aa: CASSQVNVAISTYEQYF

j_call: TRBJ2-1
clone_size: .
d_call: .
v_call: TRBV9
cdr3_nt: TGTGCCAGCAGCGTGGGGGGATCCCAGTTCTTC
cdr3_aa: CASSVGGSQFF

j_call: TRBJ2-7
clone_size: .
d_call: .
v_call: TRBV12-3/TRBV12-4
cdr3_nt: TGTGCCAGCAGGCCAGGGACTCTACACGAGCAGTACTTC
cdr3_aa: CASRPGTLHEQYF

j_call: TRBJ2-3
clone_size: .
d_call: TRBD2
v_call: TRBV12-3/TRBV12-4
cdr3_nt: TGTGCCAGCAGTGCTAGCGGGGCAGATACGCAGTATTTT
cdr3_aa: CASSASGADTQYF

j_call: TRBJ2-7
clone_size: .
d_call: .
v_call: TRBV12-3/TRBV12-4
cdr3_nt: TGTGCCAGCAGTTGGACAGCGCAATCCTACGAGCAGTACTTC
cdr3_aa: CASSWTAQSYEQYF

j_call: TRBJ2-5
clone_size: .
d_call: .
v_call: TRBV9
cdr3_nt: TGTGCCAGCAGCGCCGACGTATGGGAGACCCAGTACTTC
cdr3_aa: CASSADVWETQYF

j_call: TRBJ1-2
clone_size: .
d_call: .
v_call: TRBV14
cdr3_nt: TGTGCCAGCAGCCAAGATCGGGATGCCATTTATGGCTACACCTTC
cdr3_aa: CASSQDRDAIYGYTF

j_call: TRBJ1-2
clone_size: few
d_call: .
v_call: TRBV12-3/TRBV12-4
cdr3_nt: TGTGCCAGCAGTTTCAACTATGGCTACACCTTC
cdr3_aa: CASSFNYGYTF

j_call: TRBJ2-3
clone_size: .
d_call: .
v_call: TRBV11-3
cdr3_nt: TGTGCCAGCAGCTTAGATGAGCTGGAGGGAGATACGCAGTATTTT
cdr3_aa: CASSLDELEGDTQYF

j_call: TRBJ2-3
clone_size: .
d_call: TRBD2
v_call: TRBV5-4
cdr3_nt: TGTGCCAGCAGCTTTGATTTAGGACTAGCGGGTACTGATACGCAGTATTTT
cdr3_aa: CASSFDLGLAGTDTQYF

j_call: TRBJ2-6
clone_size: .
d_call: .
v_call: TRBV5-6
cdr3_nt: TGTGCCAGCAGCCCAGGGTTATCTGGGGCCAACGTCCTGACTTTC
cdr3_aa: CASSPGLSGANVLTF

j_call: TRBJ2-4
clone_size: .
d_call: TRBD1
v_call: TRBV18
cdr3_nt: TGTGCCAGCTCACCCTGGGACAGGCAATACTTC
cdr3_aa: CASSPWDRQYF

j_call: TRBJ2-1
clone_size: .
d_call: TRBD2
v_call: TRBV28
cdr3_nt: TGTGCCAGCAGTGATAGCGGGAGGGCCCTCGATGAGCAGTTCTTC
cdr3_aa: CASSDSGRALDEQFF

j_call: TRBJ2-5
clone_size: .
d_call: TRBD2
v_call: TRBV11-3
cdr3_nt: TGTGCCAGCAGTCATAGCGGGATTCAAGAGACCCAGTACTTC
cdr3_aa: CASSHSGIQETQYF

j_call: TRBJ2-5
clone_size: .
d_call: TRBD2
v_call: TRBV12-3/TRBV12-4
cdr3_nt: TGTGCCAGCAGCCAAGGATTAGGACTAGCGGGACAGACCCAGTACTTC
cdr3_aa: CASSQGLGLAGQTQYF

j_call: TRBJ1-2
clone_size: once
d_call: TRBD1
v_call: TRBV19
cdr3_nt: TGTGCCAGTAGTCCGTGGGACAGTCCTTTCGGGGGCTACACCTTC
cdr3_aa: CASSPWDSPFGGYTF

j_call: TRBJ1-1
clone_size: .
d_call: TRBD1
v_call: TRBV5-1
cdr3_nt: TGCGCCAGCAGCGCGGACAGGATGAACACTGAAGCTTTCTTT
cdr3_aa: CASSADRMNTEAFF

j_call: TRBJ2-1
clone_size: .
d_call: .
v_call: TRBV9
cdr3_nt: TGTGCCAGCAGCGATTTTTCCGACTATCTGACTCAAGGTGAGCAGTTCTTC
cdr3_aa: CASSDFSDYLTQGEQFF

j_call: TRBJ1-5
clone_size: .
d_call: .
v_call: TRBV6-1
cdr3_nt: TGTGCCAGCAGCTGGGGAAAGCCCCAGCATTTT
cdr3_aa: CASSWGKPQHF